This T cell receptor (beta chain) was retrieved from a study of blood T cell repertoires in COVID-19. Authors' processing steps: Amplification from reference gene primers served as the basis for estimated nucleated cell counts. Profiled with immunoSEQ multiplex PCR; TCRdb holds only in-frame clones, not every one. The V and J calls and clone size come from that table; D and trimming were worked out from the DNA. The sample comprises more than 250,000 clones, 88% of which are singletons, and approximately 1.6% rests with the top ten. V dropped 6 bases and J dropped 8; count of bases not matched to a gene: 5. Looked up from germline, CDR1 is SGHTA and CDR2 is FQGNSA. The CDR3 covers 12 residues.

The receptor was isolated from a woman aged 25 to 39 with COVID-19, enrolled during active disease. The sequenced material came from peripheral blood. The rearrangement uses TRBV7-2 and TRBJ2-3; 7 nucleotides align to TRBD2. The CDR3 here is CASRLTSPTQYF. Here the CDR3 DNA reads TGTGCCAGCAGACTGACTAGCCCTACGCAGTATTTT.